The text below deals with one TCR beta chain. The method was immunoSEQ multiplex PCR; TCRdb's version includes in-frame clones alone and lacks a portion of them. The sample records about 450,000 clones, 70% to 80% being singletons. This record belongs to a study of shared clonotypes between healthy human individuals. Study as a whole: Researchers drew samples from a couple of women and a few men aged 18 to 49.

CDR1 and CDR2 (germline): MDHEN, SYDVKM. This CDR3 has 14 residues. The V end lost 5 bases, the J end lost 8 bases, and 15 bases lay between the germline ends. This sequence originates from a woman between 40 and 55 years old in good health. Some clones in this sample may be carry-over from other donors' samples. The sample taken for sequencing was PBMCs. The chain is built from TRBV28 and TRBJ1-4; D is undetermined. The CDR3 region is CASSPHQRIEKLFF. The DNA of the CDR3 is TGTGCCAGCAGTCCACACCAACGGATCGAAAAACTGTTTTTT.